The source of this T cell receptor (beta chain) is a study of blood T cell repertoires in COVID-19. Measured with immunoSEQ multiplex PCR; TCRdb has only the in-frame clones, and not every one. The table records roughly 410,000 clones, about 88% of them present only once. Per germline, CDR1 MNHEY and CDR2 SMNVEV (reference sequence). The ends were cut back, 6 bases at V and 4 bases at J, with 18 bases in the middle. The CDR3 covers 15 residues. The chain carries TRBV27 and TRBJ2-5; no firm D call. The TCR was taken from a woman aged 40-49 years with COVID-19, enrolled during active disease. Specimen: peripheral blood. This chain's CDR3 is CASSYTLISRETQYF. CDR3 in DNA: TGTGCCAGCAGCTACACACTGATTTCTAGAGAGACCCAGTACTTC.